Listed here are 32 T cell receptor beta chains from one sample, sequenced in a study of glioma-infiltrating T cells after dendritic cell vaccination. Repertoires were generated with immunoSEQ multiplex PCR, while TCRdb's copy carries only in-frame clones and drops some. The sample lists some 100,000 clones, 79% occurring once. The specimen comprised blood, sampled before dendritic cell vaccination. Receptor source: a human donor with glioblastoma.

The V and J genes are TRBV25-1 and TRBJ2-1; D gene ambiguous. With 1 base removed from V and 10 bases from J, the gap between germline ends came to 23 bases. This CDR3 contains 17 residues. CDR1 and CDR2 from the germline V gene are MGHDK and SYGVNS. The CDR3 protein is CASSEFGLSALIDEQFF. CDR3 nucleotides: TGTGCCAGCAGTGAATTCGGGTTAAGCGCCCTCATTGACGAGCAGTTCTTC.

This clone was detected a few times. The CDR3 sequence is CASSITGTSSDNEQFF. CDR3 bases: TGTGCCAGTAGTATCACCGGGACTAGCAGTGACAATGAGCAGTTCTTC. The chain couples TRBV19 to TRBJ2-1, with 9 bases lining up with TRBD2. This CDR3 comprises 16 residues. CDR1 and CDR2 from the germline V gene are LNHDA and SQIVND (reference sequence). The V gene end was trimmed by 3 bases and the J gene end by 5 bases; junction bases not matched to a gene: 8.

The chain's CDR3 is CSARVLGGQFF. The CDR3 nucleotides are TGCAGTGCTAGAGTTTTAGGCGGACAGTTCTTC. V usage is TRBV20-1 and J usage is TRBJ2-1; no clear D. This CDR3 region has 11 residues. The V and J ends lost 1 base and 13 bases respectively, with 11 bases between them. Per germline, CDR1 DFQATT and CDR2 SNEGSKA (reference sequence).

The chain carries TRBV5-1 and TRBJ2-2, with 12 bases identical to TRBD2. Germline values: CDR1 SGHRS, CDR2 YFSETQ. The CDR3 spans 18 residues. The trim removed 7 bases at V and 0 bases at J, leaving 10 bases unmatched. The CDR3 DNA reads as TGCGCCAGCGGATCTAGGACTAGCGGGACCCCGAACACCGGGGAGCTGTTTTTT. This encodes CASGSRTSGTPNTGELFF.

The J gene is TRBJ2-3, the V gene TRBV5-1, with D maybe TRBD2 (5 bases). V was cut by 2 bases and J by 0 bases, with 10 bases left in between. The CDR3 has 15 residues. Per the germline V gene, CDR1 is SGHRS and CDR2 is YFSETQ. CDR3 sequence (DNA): TGCGCCAGCAGCTTCGGACTCCAAAGCACAGATACGCAGTATTTT. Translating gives CASSFGLQSTDTQYF.

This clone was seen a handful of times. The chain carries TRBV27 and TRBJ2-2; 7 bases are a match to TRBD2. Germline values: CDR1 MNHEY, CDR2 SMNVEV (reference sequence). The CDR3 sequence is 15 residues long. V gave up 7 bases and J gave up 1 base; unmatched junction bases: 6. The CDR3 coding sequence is TGTGCCAGCATGGGGGGGTTGTTGAACACCGGGGAGCTGTTTTTT. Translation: CASMGGLLNTGELFF.

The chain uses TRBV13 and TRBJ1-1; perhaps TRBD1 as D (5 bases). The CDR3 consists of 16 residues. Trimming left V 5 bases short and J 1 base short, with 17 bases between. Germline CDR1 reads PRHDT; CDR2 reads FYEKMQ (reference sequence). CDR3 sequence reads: CASSPTFGGENTEAFF. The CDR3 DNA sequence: TGTGCCAGCAGCCCGACTTTTGGAGGGGAGAACACTGAAGCTTTCTTT.

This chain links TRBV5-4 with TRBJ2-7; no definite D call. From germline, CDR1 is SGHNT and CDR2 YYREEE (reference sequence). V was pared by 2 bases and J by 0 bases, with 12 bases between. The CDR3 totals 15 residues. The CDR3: CASSFKVQSSYEQYF. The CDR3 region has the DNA TGTGCCAGCAGCTTCAAGGTACAGAGCTCCTACGAGCAGTACTTC.

The CDR3 spells CASSTSGGRSFF. CDR3 bases: TGTGCCAGCAGTACTAGCGGGGGGAGGTCGTTCTTC. The chain has TRBV28 and TRBJ2-1, with TRBD2 identical over 12 bases. The V segment lost 5 bases and the J segment 15 bases; nucleotides outside the gene matches: 5. The CDR3 consists of 12 residues. Germline assignment: CDR1 MDHEN and CDR2 SYDVKM.

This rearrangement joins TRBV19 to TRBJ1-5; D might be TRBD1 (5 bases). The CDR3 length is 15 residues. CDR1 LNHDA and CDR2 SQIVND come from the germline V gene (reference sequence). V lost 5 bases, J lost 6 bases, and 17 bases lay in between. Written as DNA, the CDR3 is TGTGCCAGTAGTCTAACGGGGGGGATGAGTCAGCCCCAGCATTTT. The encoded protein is CASSLTGGMSQPQHF.

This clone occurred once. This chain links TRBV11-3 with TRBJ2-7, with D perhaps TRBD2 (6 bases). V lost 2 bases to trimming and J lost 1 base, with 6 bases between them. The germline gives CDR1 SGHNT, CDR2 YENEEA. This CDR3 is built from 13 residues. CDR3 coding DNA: TGTGCCAGCAGCTTAAGCGGGTCCTACGAGCAGTACTTC. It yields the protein CASSLSGSYEQYF.

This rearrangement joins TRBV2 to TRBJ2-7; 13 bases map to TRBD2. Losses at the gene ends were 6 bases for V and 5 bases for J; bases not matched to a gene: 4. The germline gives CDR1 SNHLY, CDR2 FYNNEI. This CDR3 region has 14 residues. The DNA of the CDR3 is TGTGCCAGCAGACAGGGACTAGCGGGGAACGAGCAGTACTTC. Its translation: CASRQGLAGNEQYF.

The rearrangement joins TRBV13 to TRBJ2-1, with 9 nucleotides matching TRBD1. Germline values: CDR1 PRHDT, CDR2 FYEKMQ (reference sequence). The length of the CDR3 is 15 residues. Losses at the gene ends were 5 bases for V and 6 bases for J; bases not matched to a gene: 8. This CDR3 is CASSPPGTGSNEQFF. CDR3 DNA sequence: TGTGCCAGCAGCCCCCCCGGGACAGGGAGCAATGAGCAGTTCTTC.

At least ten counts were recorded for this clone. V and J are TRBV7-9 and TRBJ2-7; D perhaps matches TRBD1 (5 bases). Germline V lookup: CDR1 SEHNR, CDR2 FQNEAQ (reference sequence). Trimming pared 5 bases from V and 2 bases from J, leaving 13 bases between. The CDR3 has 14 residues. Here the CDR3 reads CASSQTGVAYEQYF. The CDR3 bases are TGTGCCAGCAGCCAAACAGGAGTAGCCTACGAGCAGTACTTC.

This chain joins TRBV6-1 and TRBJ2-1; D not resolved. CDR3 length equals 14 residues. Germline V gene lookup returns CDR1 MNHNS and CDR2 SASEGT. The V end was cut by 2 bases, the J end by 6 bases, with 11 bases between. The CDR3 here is CASSEQPTPNEQFF. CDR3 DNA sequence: TGTGCCAGCAGTGAACAACCGACACCCAATGAGCAGTTCTTC.

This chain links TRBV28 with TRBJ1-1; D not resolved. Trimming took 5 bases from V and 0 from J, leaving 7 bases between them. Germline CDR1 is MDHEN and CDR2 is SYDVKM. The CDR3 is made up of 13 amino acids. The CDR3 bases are TGTGCCAGCAGTATAAGCCTGAACACTGAAGCTTTCTTT. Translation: CASSISLNTEAFF.

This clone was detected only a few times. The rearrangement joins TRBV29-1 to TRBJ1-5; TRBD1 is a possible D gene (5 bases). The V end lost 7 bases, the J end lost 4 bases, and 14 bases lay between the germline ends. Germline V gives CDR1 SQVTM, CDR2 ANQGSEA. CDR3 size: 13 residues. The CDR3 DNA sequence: TGCAGCGCGAGTGTGGGGGGGAATCAGCCCCAGCATTTT. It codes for CSASVGGNQPQHF.

CDR3 coding DNA: TGTGCCAGCAGCGTAGCAGGGGGTCTGAACACTGAAGCTTTCTTT. It is translated as CASSVAGGLNTEAFF. This chain uses TRBV9 with TRBJ1-1; TRBD1 agrees at 7 bases. Germline V gene lookup returns CDR1 SGDLS and CDR2 YYNGEE. V gave up 0 bases and J gave up 0 bases; unmatched junction bases: 2. CDR3 size: 15 residues.

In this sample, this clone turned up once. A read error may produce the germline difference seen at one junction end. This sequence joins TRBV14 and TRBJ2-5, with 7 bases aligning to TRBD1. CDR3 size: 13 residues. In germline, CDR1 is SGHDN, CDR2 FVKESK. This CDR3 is CASSPGTGVTRNF. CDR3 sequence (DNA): TGTGCCAGCAGCCCAGGCACAGGGGTCACCAGGAACTTC.

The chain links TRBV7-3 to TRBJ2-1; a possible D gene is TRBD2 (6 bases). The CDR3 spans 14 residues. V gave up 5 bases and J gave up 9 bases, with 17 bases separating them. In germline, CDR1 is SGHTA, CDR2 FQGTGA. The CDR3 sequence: CASSAGTLVGEQFF. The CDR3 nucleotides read TGTGCCAGCAGCGCAGGGACTCTGGTGGGTGAGCAGTTCTTC.

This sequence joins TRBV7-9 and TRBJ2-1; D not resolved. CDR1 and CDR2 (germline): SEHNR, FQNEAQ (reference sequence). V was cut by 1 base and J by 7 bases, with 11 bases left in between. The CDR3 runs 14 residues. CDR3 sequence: CASSLESYRNEQFF. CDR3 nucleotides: TGTGCCAGCAGCTTAGAAAGCTACCGTAATGAGCAGTTCTTC.

CDR3 sequence (DNA): TGTGCCAGCAGTTCCATGACAGGCGGCAACACCGGGGAGCTGTTTTTT. Translated, it gives CASSSMTGGNTGELFF. The chain combines TRBV6-5 with TRBJ2-2, with D perhaps TRBD1 (6 bases). The length of the CDR3 is 16 residues. Trimming cost V 4 bases and J 2 bases, with 14 bases left between them. CDR1 is MNHEY and CDR2 is SVGAGI in the germline V gene.

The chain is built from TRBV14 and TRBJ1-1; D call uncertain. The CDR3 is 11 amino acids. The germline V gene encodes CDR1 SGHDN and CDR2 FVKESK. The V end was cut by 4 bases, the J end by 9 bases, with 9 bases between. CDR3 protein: CASSLGPQAFF. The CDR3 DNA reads TGTGCCAGCAGCCTGGGCCCTCAAGCTTTCTTT.

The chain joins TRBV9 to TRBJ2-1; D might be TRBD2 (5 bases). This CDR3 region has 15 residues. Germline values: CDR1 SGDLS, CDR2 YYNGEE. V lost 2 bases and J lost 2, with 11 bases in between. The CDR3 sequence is CASSVLPGTYNEQFF. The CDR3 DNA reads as TGTGCCAGCAGCGTCCTCCCCGGGACCTACAATGAGCAGTTCTTC.

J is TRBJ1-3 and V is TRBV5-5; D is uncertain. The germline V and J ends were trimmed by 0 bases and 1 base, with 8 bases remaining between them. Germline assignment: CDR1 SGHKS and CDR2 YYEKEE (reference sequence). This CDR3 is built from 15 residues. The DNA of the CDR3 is TGTGCCAGCAGCTTGGTTCCGGGATCTGGAAACACCATATATTTT. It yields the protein CASSLVPGSGNTIYF.

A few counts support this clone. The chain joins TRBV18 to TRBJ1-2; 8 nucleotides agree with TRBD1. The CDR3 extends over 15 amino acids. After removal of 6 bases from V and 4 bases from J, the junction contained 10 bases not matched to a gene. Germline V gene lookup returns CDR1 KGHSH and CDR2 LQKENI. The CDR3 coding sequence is TGTGCCAGCTCCCGGCCGACAGGGGTTTCCTATGGCTACACCTTC. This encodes CASSRPTGVSYGYTF.

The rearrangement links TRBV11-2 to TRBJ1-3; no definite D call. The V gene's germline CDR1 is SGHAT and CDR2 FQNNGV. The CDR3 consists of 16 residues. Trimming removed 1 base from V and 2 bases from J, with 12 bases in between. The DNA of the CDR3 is TGTGCCAGCAGCTTAGTGCAGGTATATGCTGGAAACACCATATATTTT. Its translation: CASSLVQVYAGNTIYF.

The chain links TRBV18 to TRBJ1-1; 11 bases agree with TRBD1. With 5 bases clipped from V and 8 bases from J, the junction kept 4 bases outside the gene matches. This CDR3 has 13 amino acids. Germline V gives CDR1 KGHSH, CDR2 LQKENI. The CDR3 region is CASSTGTGGEAFF. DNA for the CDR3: TGTGCCAGCTCAACGGGGACAGGGGGGGAAGCTTTCTTT.

CDR3 coding DNA: TGTGCCTGGAGTGTCTGGGCTCAGGGTCGCAATCAGCCCCAGCATTTT. Protein: CAWSVWAQGRNQPQHF. This chain joins TRBV30 and TRBJ1-5; D is possibly TRBD1 (5 bases). The ends were cut back, 0 bases at V and 2 bases at J, with 14 bases in the middle. The CDR3 is 16 amino acids. The germline V gene has CDR1 GTSNPN and CDR2 SVGIG (reference sequence).

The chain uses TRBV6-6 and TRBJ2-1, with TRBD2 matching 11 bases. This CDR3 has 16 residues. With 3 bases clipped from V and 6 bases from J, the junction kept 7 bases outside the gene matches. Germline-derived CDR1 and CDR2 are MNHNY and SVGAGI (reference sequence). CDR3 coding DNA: TGTGCCAGCAGTTATTTGCTAGCGGGGGGAGGCAATGAGCAGTTCTTC. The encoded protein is CASSYLLAGGGNEQFF.

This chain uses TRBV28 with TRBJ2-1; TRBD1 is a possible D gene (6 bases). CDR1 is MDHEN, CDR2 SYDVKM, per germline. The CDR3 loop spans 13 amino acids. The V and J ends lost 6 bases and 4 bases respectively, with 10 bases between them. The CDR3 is CASRGTGYNEQFF. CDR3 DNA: TGTGCCAGCAGGGGTACAGGGTACAATGAGCAGTTCTTC. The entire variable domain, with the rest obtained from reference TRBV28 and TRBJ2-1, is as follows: DVKVTQSSRYLVKRTGEKVFLECVQDMDHENMFWYRQDPGLGLRLIYFSYDVKMKEKGDIPEGYSVSREKKERFSLILESASTNQTSMYLCASRGTGYNEQFFGPGTRLTVL.

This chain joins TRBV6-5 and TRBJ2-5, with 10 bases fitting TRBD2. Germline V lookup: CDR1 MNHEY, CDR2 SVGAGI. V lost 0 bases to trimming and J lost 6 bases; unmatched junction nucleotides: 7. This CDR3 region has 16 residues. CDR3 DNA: TGTGCCAGCAGTTACTCGAGCGGGGGGGCCCCGAAGACCCAGTACTTC. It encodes CASSYSSGGAPKTQYF.